This is a list of T cell receptor beta chains from one sample in a study of shared clonotypes between healthy human individuals. The repertoire was sequenced with immunoSEQ multiplex PCR; TCRdb's copy has only in-frame clones and lacks some. In the table there are 400,000 to 600,000 clones, more than 95% of which are singletons. The sequenced sample consisted of naive CD4+ T cells sorted from blood. The receptors shown here come from a woman aged 25 to 39 in good health. CDR3s include the opening cysteine and the closing phenylalanine or tryptophan. The size field is filled for only some rows; it gives once, few, many or a size class.

V gene,clone size,CDR3 protein
TRBV7-9,-,CASSLVNTEAFF
TRBV30,-,CAWSVHPNEKLFF
TRBV19,-,CASSIPSGGTSYEQYF
TRBV30,-,CAWTRAGNTEAFF
TRBV7-9,-,CASSLAATGGYIQYF
TRBV9,-,CATGSGGATNTGELFF
TRBV18,-,CASSPTASGANVLTF
TRBV7-9,-,CASSSRTGLDTEAFF
TRBV11-3,-,CASSSQMDTEAFF
TRBV11-1,-,CASSSGRMNTEAFF
TRBV15,-,CATTGGETQYF
TRBV28,-,CASSLGLAGINEQFF
TRBV7-2,-,CASSLANTRRTSGRSEQYF
TRBV5-4,-,CASSLSAGGPHEQYF
TRBV6-5,-,CASRPNSGIQETQYF
TRBV9,-,CASSGRRTGSYGYTF
TRBV5-1,-,CASSLGRDRSSYEQYF
TRBV2,-,CASSMANTGELFF
TRBV9,-,CASSVEGSGITPGYEQYF
TRBV2,-,CASSAQWGTEAFF
TRBV6-1,-,CASSADNLISSGANVLTF
TRBV14,-,CASNKYGTDTQYF
TRBV7-9,-,CASSPQQGLADTQYF
TRBV1,once,CTSSQDQTGLRYNEQFF
TRBV6-5,-,CASSYVRETRGYTF
TRBV5-1,once,CASSLFLAGGNTGELFF
TRBV28,-,CASSLYEGVRNQPQHF
TRBV19,-,CASNLQGASSGELFF
TRBV19,-,CASMGLAGSGEQYF
TRBV6-5,-,CASSYSTGSGDYEQYF
TRBV30,-,CATSTDGTYEQYF
TRBV11-2,-,CASSLDRTRSYEQYF
TRBV30,-,CAWSLGWGPAGIF
TRBV25-1,-,CASSPPWTGTKNIQYF
TRBV28,-,CASSLELAGSNEQFF
TRBV19,-,CASGLSSTDTQYF
TRBV2,-,CASSDREFQPQHF
TRBV6-5,-,CASSYGTNTEAFF
TRBV7-9,once,CASSLALREHYGYTF
TRBV14,-,CASSQVVFLSSYNEQFF
TRBV6-1,-,CASSVILVGGASYRYGYTF
TRBV7-9,-,CASSLMKTGGARTEAFF
TRBV5-6,-,CASSPATGTVSYEQYF
TRBV14,-,CASSPMGTRPLSGNTIYF
TRBV2,-,CASTIDRATYYGYTF
TRBV6-1,-,CASSELSGPKIEAFF
TRBV6-6,-,CASSWEQYNEQFF
TRBV6-1,-,CASMLGLGTEAFF
TRBV11-1,-,CASSSPGGITYNEQFF
TRBV27,-,CASSLSVPAADSYEQYF